The rows below give T cell receptor beta chains drawn from one sample of a study of blood T cells in healthy people across ages. TCRdb processed the 5' RACE reads anew with MiXCR; each CDR3 protein has one entry. The sample records about 1.6 million distinct CDR3 sequences, around 35% being singletons. The sequenced material came from blood. The receptor source for this set is a woman in her twenties or thirties in good health. Both conserved end residues are part of each CDR3. The order of the fields is CDR3 length, clone size, V gene, D gene, J gene, CDR3 protein, CDR3 DNA. The D gene is left open where the match is weak. Size values are once, few and many counts, or a class for expanded clones, and some rows have none.

13	.	TRBV6-2/TRBV6-3	TRBD2	TRBJ2-3	CASYPAGGNTQYF	TGTGCCAGCTATCCAGCGGGAGGGAATACGCAGTATTTT
17	many	TRBV9	TRBD1	TRBJ2-3	CASSTGQGARLLDTQYF	TGTGCCAGCAGCACCGGACAGGGGGCTCGTTTGTTAGATACGCAGTATTTT
12	few	TRBV29-1	.	TRBJ2-7	CSFQTTVYEQYF	TGCAGCTTCCAGACCACAGTCTACGAGCAGTACTTC
16	few	TRBV27	TRBD2	TRBJ2-1	CASSPTRGRDYNEQFF	TGTGCCAGCAGTCCCACCCGCGGGAGGGACTACAATGAGCAGTTCTTC
14	.	TRBV29-1	.	TRBJ2-3	CSVENRLGTDTQYF	TGCAGCGTTGAGAACAGGTTAGGCACAGATACGCAGTATTTT
13	.	TRBV30	TRBD2	TRBJ2-1	CAWGTSPYNEQFF	TGTGCCTGGGGGACTAGTCCCTACAATGAGCAGTTCTTC
12	few	TRBV9	.	TRBJ2-1	CARDFPYNEQFF	TGTGCCAGGGACTTCCCCTACAATGAGCAGTTCTTC
16	few	TRBV4-1	TRBD2	TRBJ2-7	CASHKGGASGVYEQYF	TGCGCCAGCCACAAAGGGGGTGCTAGCGGGGTCTACGAGCAGTACTTC
14	.	TRBV28	TRBD2	TRBJ2-1	CAGSLAPSGHEQFF	TGTGCCGGCAGTTTAGCCCCTAGCGGGCATGAGCAGTTCTTC
15	.	TRBV7-9	.	TRBJ2-7	CASSSPMQNNNEQYF	TGTGCCAGCAGCTCCCCTATGCAAAACAACAATGAGCAGTACTTC
12	once	TRBV7-9	.	TRBJ1-2	CASSLADGSYTF	TGTGCCAGCAGCTTAGCTGATGGGAGCTACACCTTC
14	few	TRBV9	.	TRBJ2-3	CVSSGGGGRDTQYF	TGTGTCAGCAGCGGAGGGGGGGGAAGAGATACGCAGTATTTT
12	.	TRBV29-1	.	TRBJ1-2	CSVHGQNYGYTF	TGCAGCGTCCACGGACAGAACTATGGCTACACCTTC
17	.	TRBV7-6	.	TRBJ1-5	CASSGLGGPGSNQPQHF	TGTGCCAGCAGCGGCCTTGGGGGCCCAGGGAGCAATCAGCCCCAGCATTTT
14	many	TRBV12-3/TRBV12-4	TRBD1	TRBJ2-7	CASSLGQGVREQYF	TGTGCCAGCAGTTTAGGGCAGGGGGTGAGGGAGCAGTACTTC
13	few	TRBV20-1	TRBD2	TRBJ2-5	CSAPLAGKETQYF	TGCAGTGCTCCGCTAGCGGGTAAAGAGACCCAGTACTTC
19	.	TRBV28	TRBD2	TRBJ2-5	CASSLPSTTLAGGPGEQYF	TGTGCCAGCAGTTTACCTTCCACTACTCTGGCGGGAGGGCCGGGGGAGCAGTACTTC
15	.	TRBV7-2	TRBD2	TRBJ2-2	CASGTGTSGRGELFF	TGTGCCAGCGGCACCGGGACTAGCGGGCGCGGGGAGCTGTTTTTT
16	few	TRBV29-1	.	TRBJ1-2	CSVEVEPGPRGYGYTF	TGCAGCGTTGAAGTCGAACCGGGGCCCAGAGGGTATGGCTACACCTTC
15	few	TRBV5-1	TRBD2	TRBJ2-7	CASSRGLANSYEQYF	TGCGCCAGCAGCCGGGGACTAGCGAACTCCTACGAGCAGTACTTC
15	few	TRBV29-1	.	TRBJ1-5	CSVEDLAGPNQPQHF	TGCAGCGTTGAAGATCTGGCAGGCCCCAATCAGCCCCAGCATTTT
15	few	TRBV5-1	.	TRBJ1-4	CASSTTGQTNEKLFF	TGCGCCAGCAGCACCACAGGACAGACTAATGAAAAACTGTTTTTT
14	.	TRBV20-1	TRBD1	TRBJ2-5	CSAKWTGGIKTQYF	TGCAGTGCTAAGTGGACAGGGGGAATAAAGACCCAGTACTTC
9	.	TRBV29-1	.	TRBJ1-2	CSIAPGYTF	TGCAGCATTGCACCTGGCTACACCTTC
15	.	TRBV7-2	TRBD2	TRBJ2-3	CASRPTSGEVDTQYF	TGTGCCAGCAGGCCGACTAGCGGAGAGGTAGATACGCAGTATTTT
14	once	TRBV7-9	TRBD1	TRBJ2-7	CASSLTHRGHEQYF	TGTGCCAGCAGCTTAACGCACAGGGGTCACGAGCAGTACTTC
12	.	TRBV20-1	TRBD1	TRBJ1-2	CSAAQGANGYTF	TGCAGTGCTGCACAGGGGGCTAATGGCTACACCTTC
13	few	TRBV7-9	.	TRBJ1-2	CASSLALDYGYTF	TGTGCCAGCAGCTTAGCGCTGGACTATGGCTACACCTTC
13	few	TRBV20-1	.	TRBJ2-3	CSASWGSRDTQYF	TGCAGTGCTAGTTGGGGGAGTCGAGATACGCAGTATTTT
16	.	TRBV11-3	TRBD1	TRBJ2-7	CASSLTRGTGCYEQYF	TGTGCCAGCAGCTTGACCCGGGGGACAGGGTGCTACGAGCAGTACTTC
15	few	TRBV28	TRBD1	TRBJ2-3	CASTLRDRVPDTQYF	TGTGCCAGCACCCTTAGGGACAGGGTACCAGATACGCAGTATTTT
14	many	TRBV2	.	TRBJ1-5	CASSESGGNQPQHF	TGTGCCTCCTCCGAATCGGGGGGCAATCAGCCCCAGCATTTT
12	few	TRBV12-3/TRBV12-4	.	TRBJ1-1	CASSKTNTEAFF	TGTGCCAGCAGTAAGACGAACACTGAAGCTTTCTTT
14	.	TRBV2	.	TRBJ2-4	CASSPETEEAIQYF	TGTGCCAGCAGCCCAGAGACAGAGGAGGCCATTCAGTACTTC
14	few	TRBV27	.	TRBJ2-5	CASSRSLSGETQDF	TGTGCCAGCAGCCGAAGTCTCTCGGGGGAGACCCAGGACTTC